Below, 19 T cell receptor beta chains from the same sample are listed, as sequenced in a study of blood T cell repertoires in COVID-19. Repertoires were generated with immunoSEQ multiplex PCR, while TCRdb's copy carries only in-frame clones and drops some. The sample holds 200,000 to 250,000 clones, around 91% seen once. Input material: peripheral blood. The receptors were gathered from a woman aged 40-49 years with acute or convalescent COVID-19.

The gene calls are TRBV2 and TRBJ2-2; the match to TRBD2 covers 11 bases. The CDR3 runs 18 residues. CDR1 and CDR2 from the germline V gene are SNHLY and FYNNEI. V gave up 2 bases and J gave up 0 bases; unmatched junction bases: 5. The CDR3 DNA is TGTGCCAGCAGTGAACTAGCGGGGGGTAGAACGAACACCGGGGAGCTGTTTTTT. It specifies CASSELAGGRTNTGELFF.

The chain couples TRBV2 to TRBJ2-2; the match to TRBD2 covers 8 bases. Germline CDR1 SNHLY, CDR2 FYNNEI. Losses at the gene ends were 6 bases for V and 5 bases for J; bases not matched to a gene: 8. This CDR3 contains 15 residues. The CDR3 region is CASRLSGGTTGELFF. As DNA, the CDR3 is TGTGCCAGCAGGCTAAGCGGGGGAACGACCGGGGAGCTGTTTTTT.

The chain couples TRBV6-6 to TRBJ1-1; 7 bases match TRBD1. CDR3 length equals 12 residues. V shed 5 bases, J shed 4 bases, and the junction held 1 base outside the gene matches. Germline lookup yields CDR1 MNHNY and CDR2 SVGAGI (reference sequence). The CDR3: CASSDRVTEAFF. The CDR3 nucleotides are TGTGCCAGCAGTGACAGGGTCACTGAAGCTTTCTTT.

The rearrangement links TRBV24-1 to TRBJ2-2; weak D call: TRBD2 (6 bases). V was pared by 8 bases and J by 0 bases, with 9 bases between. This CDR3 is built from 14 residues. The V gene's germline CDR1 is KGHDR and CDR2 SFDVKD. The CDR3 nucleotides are TGTGCCACCAAGGAGGGCACGAACACCGGGGAGCTGTTTTTT. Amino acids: CATKEGTNTGELFF.

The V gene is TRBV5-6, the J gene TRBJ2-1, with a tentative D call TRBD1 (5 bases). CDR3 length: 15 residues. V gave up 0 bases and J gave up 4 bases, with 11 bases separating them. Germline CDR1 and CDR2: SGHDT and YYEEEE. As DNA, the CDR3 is TGTGCCAGCAGCTTGGTCACAGGCGGTTACAATGAGCAGTTCTTC. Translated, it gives CASSLVTGGYNEQFF.

The CDR3 DNA reads TGTGCCAGTAGTGAACTACAGGGTACTGAAGCTTTCTTT. The encoded protein is CASSELQGTEAFF. The genes are TRBV19 and TRBJ1-1; D perhaps matches TRBD1 (6 bases). Germline CDR1 and CDR2: LNHDA and SQIVND (reference sequence). The CDR3 loop spans 13 amino acids. The ends were cut back, 5 bases at V and 5 bases at J, with 12 bases in the middle. The complete variable domain, with remaining parts taken from reference TRBV19 and TRBJ1-1, reads DGGITQSPKYLFRKEGQNVTLSCEQNLNHDAMYWYRQDPGQGLRLIYYSQIVNDFQKGDIAEGYSVSREKKESFPLTVTSAQKNPTAFYLCASSELQGTEAFFGQGTRLTVV.

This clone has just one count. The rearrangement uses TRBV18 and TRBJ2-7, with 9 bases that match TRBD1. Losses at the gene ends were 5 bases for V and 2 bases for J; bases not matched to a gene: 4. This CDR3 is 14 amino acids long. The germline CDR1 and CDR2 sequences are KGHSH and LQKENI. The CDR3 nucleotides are TGTGCCAGCTCAACCGGGACAGGGCCCTACGAGCAGTACGTC. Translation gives CASSTGTGPYEQYV.

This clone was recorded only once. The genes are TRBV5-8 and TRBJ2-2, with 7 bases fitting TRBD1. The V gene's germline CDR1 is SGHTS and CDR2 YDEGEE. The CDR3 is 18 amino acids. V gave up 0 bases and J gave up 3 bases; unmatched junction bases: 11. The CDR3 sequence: CASSLASQGGGDTGELFF. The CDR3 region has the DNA TGTGCCAGCAGCTTGGCCAGTCAAGGGGGCGGCGACACCGGGGAGCTGTTTTTT.

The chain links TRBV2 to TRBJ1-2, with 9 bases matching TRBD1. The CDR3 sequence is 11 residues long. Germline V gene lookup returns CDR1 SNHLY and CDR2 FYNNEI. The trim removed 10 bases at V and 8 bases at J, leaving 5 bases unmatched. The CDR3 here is CATGTGRGYTF. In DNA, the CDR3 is TGTGCCACAGGGACAGGGAGGGGCTACACCTTC.

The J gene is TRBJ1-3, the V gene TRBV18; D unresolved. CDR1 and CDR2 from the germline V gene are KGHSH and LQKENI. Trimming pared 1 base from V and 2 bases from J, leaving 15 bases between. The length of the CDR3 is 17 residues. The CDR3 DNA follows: TGTGCCAGCTCACCACGGGGAGGTTCTTCTCCTGGAAACACCATATATTTT. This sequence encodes CASSPRGGSSPGNTIYF.

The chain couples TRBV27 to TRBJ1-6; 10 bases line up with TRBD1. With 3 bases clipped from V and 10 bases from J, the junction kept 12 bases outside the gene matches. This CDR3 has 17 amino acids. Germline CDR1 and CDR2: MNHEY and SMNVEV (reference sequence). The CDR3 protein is CASSFRAGQGVRSPLHF. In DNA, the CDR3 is TGTGCCAGCAGTTTCCGAGCAGGACAGGGGGTTCGGTCACCCCTCCACTTT.

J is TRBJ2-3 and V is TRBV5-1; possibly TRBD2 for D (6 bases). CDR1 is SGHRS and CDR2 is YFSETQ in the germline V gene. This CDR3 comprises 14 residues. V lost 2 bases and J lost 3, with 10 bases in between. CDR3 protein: CASSLLATTDTQYF. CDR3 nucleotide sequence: TGCGCCAGCAGCTTACTAGCTACGACAGATACGCAGTATTTT.

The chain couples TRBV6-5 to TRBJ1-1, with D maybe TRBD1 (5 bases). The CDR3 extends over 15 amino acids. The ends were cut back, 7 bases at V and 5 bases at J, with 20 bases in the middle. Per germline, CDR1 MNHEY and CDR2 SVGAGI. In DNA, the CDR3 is TGTGCCAGCAATCCCCGGACAAGGGGTCTGACTGAAGCTTTCTTT. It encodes CASNPRTRGLTEAFF.

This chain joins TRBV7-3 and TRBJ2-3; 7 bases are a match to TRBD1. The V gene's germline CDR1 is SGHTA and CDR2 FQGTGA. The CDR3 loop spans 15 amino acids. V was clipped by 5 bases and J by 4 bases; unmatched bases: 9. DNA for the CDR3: TGTGCCAGCAGCCCTCAGACAGGGTCTTCAGATACGCAGTATTTT. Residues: CASSPQTGSSDTQYF. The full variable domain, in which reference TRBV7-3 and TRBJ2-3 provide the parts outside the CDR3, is GAGVSQTPSNKVTEKGKYVELRCDPISGHTALYWYRQSLGQGPEFLIYFQGTGAADDSGLPNDRFFAVRPEGSVSTLKIQRTERGDSAVYLCASSPQTGSSDTQYFGPGTRLTVL.

The CDR3 here is CATSDPNNNEQFF. CDR3 DNA: TGTGCCACCAGTGATCCCAACAACAATGAGCAGTTCTTC. The rearrangement links TRBV24-1 to TRBJ2-1; the D is unclear. This CDR3 comprises 13 residues. CDR1 and CDR2 from the germline V gene are KGHDR and SFDVKD. With 3 bases removed from V and 5 bases from J, the gap between germline ends came to 7 bases.

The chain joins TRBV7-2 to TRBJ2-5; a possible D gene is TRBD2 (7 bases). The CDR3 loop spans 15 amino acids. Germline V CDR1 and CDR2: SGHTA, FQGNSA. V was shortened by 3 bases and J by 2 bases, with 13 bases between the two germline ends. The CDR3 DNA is TGTGCCAGCAGCTTCGGCGGGGGCCTACAAGAGACCCAGTACTTC. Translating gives CASSFGGGLQETQYF.

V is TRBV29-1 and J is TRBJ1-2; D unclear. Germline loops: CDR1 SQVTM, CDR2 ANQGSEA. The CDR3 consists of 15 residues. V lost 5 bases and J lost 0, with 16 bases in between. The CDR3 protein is CSVYGVPESNYGYTF. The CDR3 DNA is TGCAGCGTTTACGGGGTCCCGGAATCTAACTATGGCTACACCTTC.

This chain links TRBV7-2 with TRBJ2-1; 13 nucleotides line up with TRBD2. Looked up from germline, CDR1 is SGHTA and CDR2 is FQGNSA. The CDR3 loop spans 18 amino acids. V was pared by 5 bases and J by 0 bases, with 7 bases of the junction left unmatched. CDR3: CASSMGLAGSDSYNEQFF. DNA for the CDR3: TGTGCCAGCAGCATGGGACTAGCGGGATCAGACTCCTACAATGAGCAGTTCTTC.

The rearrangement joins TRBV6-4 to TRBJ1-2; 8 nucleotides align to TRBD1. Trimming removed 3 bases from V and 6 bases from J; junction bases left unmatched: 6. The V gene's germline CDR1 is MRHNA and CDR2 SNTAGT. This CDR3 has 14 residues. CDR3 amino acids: CASSEGDRIDGYTF. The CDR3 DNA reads TGTGCCAGCAGTGAGGGGGACAGGATTGATGGCTACACCTTC.